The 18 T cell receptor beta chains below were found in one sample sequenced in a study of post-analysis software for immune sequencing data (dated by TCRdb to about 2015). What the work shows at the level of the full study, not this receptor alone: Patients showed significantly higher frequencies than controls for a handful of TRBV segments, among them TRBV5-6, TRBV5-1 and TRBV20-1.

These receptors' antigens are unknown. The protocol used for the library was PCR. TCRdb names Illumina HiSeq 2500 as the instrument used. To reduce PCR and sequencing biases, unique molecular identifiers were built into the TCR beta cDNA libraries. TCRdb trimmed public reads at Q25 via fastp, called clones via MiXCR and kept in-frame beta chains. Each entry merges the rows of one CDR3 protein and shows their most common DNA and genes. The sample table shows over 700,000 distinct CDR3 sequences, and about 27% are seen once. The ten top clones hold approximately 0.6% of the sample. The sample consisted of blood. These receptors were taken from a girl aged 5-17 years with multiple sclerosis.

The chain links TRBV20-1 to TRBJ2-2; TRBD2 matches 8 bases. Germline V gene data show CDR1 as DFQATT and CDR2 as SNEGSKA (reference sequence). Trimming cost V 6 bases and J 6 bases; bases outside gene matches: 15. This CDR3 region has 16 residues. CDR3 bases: TGCAGTGCCCGCAAAATGGCGGGAGGAGGACCCGGGGAGCTGTTTTTT. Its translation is CSARKMAGGGPGELFF.

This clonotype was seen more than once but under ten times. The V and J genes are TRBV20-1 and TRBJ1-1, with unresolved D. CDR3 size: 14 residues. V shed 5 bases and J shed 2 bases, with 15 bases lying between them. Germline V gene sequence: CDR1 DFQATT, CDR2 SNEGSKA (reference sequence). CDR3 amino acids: CSAVPGRANTEAFF. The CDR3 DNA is TGCAGTGCTGTCCCCGGTCGGGCCAACACTGAAGCTTTCTTT.

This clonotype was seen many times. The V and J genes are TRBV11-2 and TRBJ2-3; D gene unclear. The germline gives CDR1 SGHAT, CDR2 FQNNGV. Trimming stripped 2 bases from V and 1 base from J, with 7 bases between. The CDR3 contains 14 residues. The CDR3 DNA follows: TGTGCCAGCAGCTTATTAGCCCGCACAGATACGCAGTATTTT. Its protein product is CASSLLARTDTQYF. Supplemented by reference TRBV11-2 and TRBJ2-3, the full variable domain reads EAGVAQSPRYKIIEKRQSVAFWCNPISGHATLYWYQQILGQGPKLLIQFQNNGVVDDSQLPKDRFSAERLKGVDSTLKIQPAKLEDSAVYLCASSLLARTDTQYFGPGTRLTVL.

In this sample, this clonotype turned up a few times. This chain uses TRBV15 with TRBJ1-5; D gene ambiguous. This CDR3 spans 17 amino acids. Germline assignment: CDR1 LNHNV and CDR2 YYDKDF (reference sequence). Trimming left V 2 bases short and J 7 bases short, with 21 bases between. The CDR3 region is CATSRHGGSSVPQPQHF. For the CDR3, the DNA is TGTGCCACCAGCAGACATGGTGGGTCCTCGGTCCCGCAGCCCCAGCATTTT.

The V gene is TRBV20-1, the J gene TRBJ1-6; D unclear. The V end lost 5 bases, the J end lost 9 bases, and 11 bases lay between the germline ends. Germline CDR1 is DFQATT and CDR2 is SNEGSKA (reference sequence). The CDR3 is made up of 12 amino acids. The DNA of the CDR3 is TGCAGTGCTCCCTCCCTCCCTTCACCCCTCCACTTT. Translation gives CSAPSLPSPLHF.

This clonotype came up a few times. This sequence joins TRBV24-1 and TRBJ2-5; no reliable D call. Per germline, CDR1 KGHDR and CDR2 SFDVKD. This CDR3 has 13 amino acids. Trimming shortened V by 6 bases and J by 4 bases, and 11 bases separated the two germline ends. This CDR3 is CATSPGRAETQYF. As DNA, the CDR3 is TGTGCCACCAGTCCAGGACGAGCAGAGACCCAGTACTTC.

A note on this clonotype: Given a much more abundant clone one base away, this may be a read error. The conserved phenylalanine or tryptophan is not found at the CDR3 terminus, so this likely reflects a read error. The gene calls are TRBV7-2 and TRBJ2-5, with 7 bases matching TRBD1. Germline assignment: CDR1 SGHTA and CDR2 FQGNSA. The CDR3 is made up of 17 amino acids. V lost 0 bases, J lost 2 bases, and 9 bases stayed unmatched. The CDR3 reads CASSLAPGTVRQETQYL. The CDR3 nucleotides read TGTGCCAGCAGCTTAGCCCCCGGGACAGTGAGGCAAGAGACCCAGTACCTC.

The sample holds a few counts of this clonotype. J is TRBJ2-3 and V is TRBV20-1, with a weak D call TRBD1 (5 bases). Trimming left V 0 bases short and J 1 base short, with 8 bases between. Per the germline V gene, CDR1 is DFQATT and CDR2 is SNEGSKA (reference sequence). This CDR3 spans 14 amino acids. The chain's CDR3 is CSAREGRGTDTQYF. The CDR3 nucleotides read TGCAGTGCTAGAGAGGGCAGGGGCACAGATACGCAGTATTTT.

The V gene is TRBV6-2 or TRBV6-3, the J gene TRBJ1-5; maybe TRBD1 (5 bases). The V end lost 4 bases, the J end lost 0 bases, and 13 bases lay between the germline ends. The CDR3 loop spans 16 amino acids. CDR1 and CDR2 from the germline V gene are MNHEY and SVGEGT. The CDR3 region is CASSWGRDYSNQPQHF. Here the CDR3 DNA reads TGTGCCAGCAGTTGGGGGAGGGATTATAGCAATCAGCCCCAGCATTTT.

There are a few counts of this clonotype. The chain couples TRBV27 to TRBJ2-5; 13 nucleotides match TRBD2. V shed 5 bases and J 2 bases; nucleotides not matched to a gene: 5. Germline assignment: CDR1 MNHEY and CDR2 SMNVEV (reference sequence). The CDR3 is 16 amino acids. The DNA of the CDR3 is TGTGCCAGCAGTAAACTAGCGGGGGGGGATCAAGAGACCCAGTACTTC. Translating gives CASSKLAGGDQETQYF.

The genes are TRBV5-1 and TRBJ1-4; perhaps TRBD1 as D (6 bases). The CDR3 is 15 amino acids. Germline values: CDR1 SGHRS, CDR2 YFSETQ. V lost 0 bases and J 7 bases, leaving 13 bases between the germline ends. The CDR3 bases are TGCGCCAGCAGCTTGGGCCTCTCAGGGGCTGAAAAACTGTTTTTT. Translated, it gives CASSLGLSGAEKLFF.

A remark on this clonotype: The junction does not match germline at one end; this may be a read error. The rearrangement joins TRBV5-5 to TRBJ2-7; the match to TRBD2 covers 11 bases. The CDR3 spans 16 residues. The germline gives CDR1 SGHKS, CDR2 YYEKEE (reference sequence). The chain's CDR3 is CTSSFTSGRSSYEQYF. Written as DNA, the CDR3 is TGTACCAGCAGCTTTACTAGCGGGAGAAGCTCCTACGAGCAGTACTTC.

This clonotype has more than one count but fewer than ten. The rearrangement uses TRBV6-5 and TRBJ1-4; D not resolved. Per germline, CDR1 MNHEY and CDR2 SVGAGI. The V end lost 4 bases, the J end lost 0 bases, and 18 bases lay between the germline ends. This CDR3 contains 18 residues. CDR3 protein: CASSSIEQGFATNEKLFF. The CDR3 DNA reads TGTGCCAGCAGTTCAATCGAACAAGGGTTCGCAACTAATGAAAAACTGTTTTTT.

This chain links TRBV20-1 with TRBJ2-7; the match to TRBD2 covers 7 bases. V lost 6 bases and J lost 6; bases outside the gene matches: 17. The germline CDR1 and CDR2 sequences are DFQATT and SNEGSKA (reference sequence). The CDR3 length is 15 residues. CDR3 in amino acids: CSAKDPLAGLTEQYF. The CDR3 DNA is TGCAGTGCCAAGGACCCCTTAGCGGGCCTCACCGAGCAGTACTTC.

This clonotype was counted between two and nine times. The CDR3 DNA reads as TGTGCCAGCAGCTCAGGTTTAGTAGGCTACACCTTC. This gives the protein CASSSGLVGYTF. The chain carries TRBV7-9 and TRBJ1-2, with D unresolved. Between the trimmed V and J ends, which lost 4 bases and 8 bases, there was a span of 11 bases. The CDR3 is 12 residues long. Germline CDR1 SEHNR, CDR2 FQNEAQ (reference sequence). Looking up the rest from reference TRBV7-9 and TRBJ1-2 gives the full variable domain: DTGVSQNPRHKITKRGQNVTFRCDPISEHNRLYWYRQTLGQGPEFLTYFQNEAQLEKSRLLSDRFSAERPKGSFSTLEIQRTEQGDSAMYLCASSSGLVGYTFGSGTRLTVV.

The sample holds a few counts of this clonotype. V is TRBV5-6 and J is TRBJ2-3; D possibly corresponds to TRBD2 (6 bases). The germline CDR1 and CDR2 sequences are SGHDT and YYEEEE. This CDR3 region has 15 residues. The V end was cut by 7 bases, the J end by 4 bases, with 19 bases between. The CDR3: CASGGAVSRADTQYF. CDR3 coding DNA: TGTGCCAGCGGCGGGGCGGTTTCGAGAGCAGATACGCAGTATTTT.

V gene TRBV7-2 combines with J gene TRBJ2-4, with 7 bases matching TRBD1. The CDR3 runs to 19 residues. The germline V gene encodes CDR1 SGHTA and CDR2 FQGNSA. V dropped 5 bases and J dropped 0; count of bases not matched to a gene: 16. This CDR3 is CASSLRQGLSVIAKNIQYF. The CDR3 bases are TGTGCCAGCAGCCTCCGACAGGGTCTTTCCGTAATAGCCAAAAACATTCAGTACTTC.

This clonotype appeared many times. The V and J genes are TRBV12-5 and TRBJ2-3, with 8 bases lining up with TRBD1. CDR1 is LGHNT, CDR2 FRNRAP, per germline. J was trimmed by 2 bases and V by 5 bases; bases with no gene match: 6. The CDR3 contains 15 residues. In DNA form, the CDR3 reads TGTGCTAGTGGTACCGACAGGGGTTTCACAGATACGCAGTATTTT. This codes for CASGTDRGFTDTQYF. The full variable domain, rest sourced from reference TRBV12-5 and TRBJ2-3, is DARVTQTPRHKVTEMGQEVTMRCQPILGHNTVFWYRQTMMQGLELLAYFRNRAPLDDSGMPKDRFSAEMPDATLATLKIQPSEPRDSAVYFCASGTDRGFTDTQYFGPGTRLTVL.